Many counts were recorded for the clone carrying this T cell receptor beta chain. This entry belongs to a study of T cell repertoires in cytomegalovirus infection. V was pared by 2 bases and J by 5 bases, with 10 bases of the junction left unmatched. Looked up from germline, CDR1 is MNHEY and CDR2 is SMNVEV (reference sequence). The length of the CDR3 is 17 residues. Each CDR3 protein is one row after TCRdb ran MiXCR on the reads. The profile shows 450,000 to 550,000 distinct CDR3 sequences, approximately 15% of them singletons. The TCR originated in a human donor in good health (CMV status not recorded). Some clones in this sample may be carry-over from other donors' samples. Sequenced: CD8+ T cells from PBMCs. The V call is TRBV27, the J call TRBJ2-1; 9 bases align to TRBD1. The CDR3 spells CASSLPPGQGRNNEQFF. CDR3 sequence (DNA): TGTGCCAGCAGTTTACCCCCTGGACAGGGGCGGAACAATGAGCAGTTCTTC.